A single sample gave rise to the 24 T cell receptor beta chains below, sequenced in a study of blood T cell repertoires in COVID-19 (dated by TCRdb to between 2020 and 2021). Library preparation used the immunoSEQ multiplex PCR assay. The table comes from immuneACCESS by way of TCRdb, which keeps in-frame sequences with V and J called. Part of the clones is missing from these tables; in studies checked, under half for an unresolved V gene and the rest for unknown reasons. In all, the sample holds approximately 170,000 clones, and approximately 90% of those were seen once. Roughly 7.3% of the sample goes to the ten largest clones. Sequencing input: peripheral blood. The source is a woman of 80 years or more in a cohort sampled during active or convalescent COVID-19.

This chain links TRBV27 with TRBJ1-1; TRBD1 might be the D (5 bases). The V end lost 5 bases, the J end lost 6 bases, and 16 bases lay between the germline ends. This CDR3 is built from 14 residues. Germline CDR1 reads MNHEY; CDR2 reads SMNVEV (reference sequence). The CDR3 nucleotides read TGTGCCAGCAGTCCGCTAAGAGACAGACCTGAAGCTTTCTTT. Its protein product is CASSPLRDRPEAFF.

This clone has just one count. At one end the junction does not follow the germline gene, possibly because of a read error. This sequence joins TRBV7-7 and TRBJ2-7, with TRBD2 as a possible D gene (6 bases). Germline V CDR1 and CDR2: SSHAT, FNYEAQ (reference sequence). The CDR3 has 15 amino acids. CDR3 residues: CASSLSAGGTSEQYF. The CDR3 DNA sequence: TGTGCTAGCAGCTTAAGTGCCGGGGGAACTTCCGAGCAGTACTTC.

This chain uses TRBV7-7 with TRBJ2-5, with a tentative D call TRBD2 (5 bases). Germline CDR1 and CDR2: SSHAT and FNYEAQ (reference sequence). This CDR3 spans 14 amino acids. The V and J ends lost 0 bases and 2 bases respectively, with 7 bases between them. CDR3 protein: CASSLAGAQETQYF. As DNA, the CDR3 is TGTGCCAGCAGCTTAGCGGGAGCGCAAGAGACCCAGTACTTC.

The J gene is TRBJ1-5, the V gene TRBV10-3; a possible D gene is TRBD1 (5 bases). The CDR3 consists of 12 residues. Germline V gene lookup returns CDR1 ENHRY and CDR2 SYGVKD. V was trimmed by 8 bases and J by 3 bases, leaving 8 bases between them. The CDR3 region has the DNA TGTGCCATCGGGGGGTTCAATCAGCCCCAGCATTTT. Translating it yields CAIGGFNQPQHF.

This clone was detected only once. This chain uses TRBV5-4 with TRBJ2-7; weak D call: TRBD2 (5 bases). The germline CDR1 and CDR2 sequences are SGHNT and YYREEE (reference sequence). The V gene lost 4 bases and the J gene lost 5 bases, with 10 bases spanning the gap. This CDR3 is 12 amino acids long. The CDR3 bases are TGTGCCAGCAGCCGGGATTCGCACGAGCAGTACGTC. This translates into CASSRDSHEQYV.

This sequence joins TRBV27 and TRBJ2-5; 7 bases align to TRBD2. The CDR3 covers 15 residues. V trimming: 5 bases; J trimming: 5 bases; junction bases outside the gene matches: 11. Per germline, CDR1 MNHEY and CDR2 SMNVEV (reference sequence). The CDR3 loop reads CASSRGLSFVETQYF. As DNA, the CDR3 is TGTGCCAGCAGTCGGGGACTATCGTTCGTGGAGACCCAGTACTTC.

The chain carries TRBV9 and TRBJ1-2, with a weak D call TRBD1 (6 bases). Trimming cost V 4 bases and J 0 bases, with 7 bases left between them. Germline assignment: CDR1 SGDLS and CDR2 YYNGEE. This CDR3 has 13 amino acids. The CDR3 DNA sequence: TGTGCCAGCAGCCGGGACACTAACTATGGCTACACCTTC. Translating gives CASSRDTNYGYTF.

This clone was found once. The gene calls are TRBV5-1 and TRBJ2-2, with 10 bases matching TRBD1. After removal of 5 bases from V and 5 bases from J, the junction contained 12 bases not matched to a gene. This CDR3 comprises 17 residues. The germline V gene encodes CDR1 SGHRS and CDR2 YFSETQ. CDR3 residues: CASRQRAGTGVTGELFF. CDR3 coding DNA: TGCGCCAGCAGGCAGAGGGCCGGGACAGGGGTAACCGGGGAGCTGTTTTTT. The variable domain in full, completed from reference TRBV5-1 and TRBJ2-2, reads KAGVTQTPRYLIKTRGQQVTLSCSPISGHRSVSWYQQTPGQGLQFLFEYFSETQRNKGNFPGRFSGRQFSNSRSEMNVSTLELGDSALYLCASRQRAGTGVTGELFFGEGSRLTVL.

This clone was seen a single time. This chain uses TRBV15 with TRBJ1-1; a weak D match, TRBD1 (6 bases). From germline, CDR1 is LNHNV and CDR2 YYDKDF (reference sequence). Between the trimmed V and J ends, which lost 0 bases and 0 bases, there was a span of 11 bases. The CDR3 loop spans 16 amino acids. The CDR3 nucleotides read TGTGCCACCAGCAGAGAGGGGGGGGCCATGAACACTGAAGCTTTCTTT. Protein product: CATSREGGAMNTEAFF.

The chain uses TRBV5-6 and TRBJ2-7; D is undetermined. CDR3 length: 15 residues. V lost 0 bases and J lost 2, with 12 bases in between. Germline V gives CDR1 SGHDT, CDR2 YYEEEE. The CDR3 DNA follows: TGTGCCAGCAGCTTGGGGCAGTTCTTAACCTACGAGCAGTACTTC. As protein: CASSLGQFLTYEQYF.

The genes are TRBV5-1 and TRBJ2-1, with TRBD1 as a possible D gene (6 bases). The CDR3 length is 14 residues. Germline lookup yields CDR1 SGHRS and CDR2 YFSETQ. Trimming pared 0 bases from V and 4 bases from J, leaving 8 bases between. The DNA of the CDR3 is TGCGCCAGCAGCTTGGGGGACACATACAATGAGCAGTTCTTC. As protein: CASSLGDTYNEQFF.

The J gene is TRBJ2-7, the V gene TRBV20-1, with 8 bases fitting TRBD1. CDR3 size: 13 residues. The junction had 6 bases not matched to a gene; V was cut back by 3 bases and J by 5 bases. Germline values: CDR1 DFQATT, CDR2 SNEGSKA (reference sequence). The DNA of the CDR3 is TGCAGTGCTAGTCGACAGGGGCAAGACGAGCAGTACTTC. Protein: CSASRQGQDEQYF.

This chain connects TRBV5-1 to TRBJ2-1, with a tentative D call TRBD2 (5 bases). Germline V gene lookup returns CDR1 SGHRS and CDR2 YFSETQ. Deletions cut 4 bases from V and 2 bases from J, with 10 bases between. CDR3 size: 14 residues. This CDR3 reads CASSVSGPYNEQFF. The CDR3 DNA reads TGCGCCAGCAGCGTCAGCGGACCCTACAATGAGCAGTTCTTC.

V gene TRBV30 combines with J gene TRBJ1-2; a weak D match, TRBD1 (5 bases). Deletions cut 6 bases from V and 2 bases from J, with 13 bases between. This CDR3 spans 13 amino acids. Germline V gene lookup returns CDR1 GTSNPN and CDR2 SVGIG (reference sequence). The CDR3 nucleotides are TGTGCCTGCACCCGAGGACAAAACTATGGCTACACCTTC. This translates into CACTRGQNYGYTF.

This clone was seen more than once but under ten times. CDR3 sequence: CASSQDPPGGTEAFF. The CDR3 DNA is TGTGCCAGCAGCCAAGATCCACCGGGGGGCACTGAAGCTTTCTTT. The V gene is TRBV3-1 (or the pseudogene TRBV3-2), the J gene TRBJ1-1, with D possibly TRBD1 on 5 matching bases. This CDR3 region has 15 residues. Per the germline V gene, CDR1 is LGHDT and CDR2 is YNNKEL (reference sequence). V lost 0 bases, J lost 4 bases, and 12 bases lay in between.

V and J are TRBV19 and TRBJ1-1; D remains unclear. Per the germline V gene, CDR1 is LNHDA and CDR2 is SQIVND (reference sequence). Trimming cost V 5 bases and J 1 base, with 11 bases left between them. CDR3 size: 14 residues. CDR3 nucleotides: TGTGCCAGTAGTGCCGGTCGGAGGAACACTGAAGCTTTCTTT. Residues: CASSAGRRNTEAFF.

The genes are TRBV30 and TRBJ1-2, with 7 bases matching TRBD1. V shed 0 bases and J 4 bases; nucleotides not matched to a gene: 2. Germline V gives CDR1 GTSNPN, CDR2 SVGIG (reference sequence). This CDR3 region has 13 residues. CDR3 protein: CAWSVRDSYGYTF. As DNA, the CDR3 is TGTGCCTGGAGTGTACGGGACAGCTATGGCTACACCTTC.

This rearrangement joins TRBV5-4 to TRBJ1-5, with 8 positions matching TRBD1. The CDR3 covers 15 residues. V dropped 2 bases and J dropped 4; count of bases not matched to a gene: 5. Germline CDR1 SGHNT, CDR2 YYREEE (reference sequence). CDR3 in DNA: TGTGCCAGCAGCTTAGGACAGGGTGGAAATCAGCCCCAGCATTTT. Protein: CASSLGQGGNQPQHF.

This clone has only one observation. The rearrangement links TRBV13 to TRBJ2-5, with 9 positions matching TRBD2. J gave up 5 bases and V 5 bases, and 15 bases lay outside the gene matches. This CDR3 contains 17 residues. Germline V CDR1 and CDR2: PRHDT, FYEKMQ (reference sequence). The DNA of the CDR3 is TGTGCCAGCAGCCTCCTGGGGGCTAGCGGGGATTGGGAGACCCAGTACTTC. The encoded protein is CASSLLGASGDWETQYF.

The chain joins TRBV5-1 to TRBJ2-7, with 7 bases fitting TRBD1. Germline V gene data show CDR1 as SGHRS and CDR2 as YFSETQ. J gave up 3 bases and V 5 bases, and 23 bases lay outside the gene matches. The CDR3 extends over 19 amino acids. In nucleotides, the CDR3 is TGCGCCAGCAGGACGGGGACAGTTGGGTCGACAACGCACAACTACGAGCAGTACTTC. It specifies CASRTGTVGSTTHNYEQYF.

The chain links TRBV24-1 to TRBJ2-1; the match to TRBD1 covers 8 bases. Germline trimming cut 5 bases from V and 6 bases from J; bases unmatched to any gene: 8. The CDR3 is 15 residues long. CDR1 and CDR2 from the germline V gene are KGHDR and SFDVKD. The CDR3 spells CATSARGRPINEQFF. CDR3 DNA: TGTGCCACCAGTGCCAGGGGGCGTCCGATCAATGAGCAGTTCTTC.

The V and J genes are TRBV5-1 and TRBJ1-2, with TRBD1 matching over 9 bases. This CDR3 has 14 amino acids. V dropped 3 bases and J dropped 2; count of bases not matched to a gene: 2. CDR1 and CDR2 (germline): SGHRS, YFSETQ. The CDR3 loop reads CASSSGQGNYGYTF. In nucleotides, the CDR3 is TGCGCCAGCAGCTCGGGACAGGGAAACTATGGCTACACCTTC. Full variable domain (missing parts from reference TRBV5-1 and TRBJ1-2): KAGVTQTPRYLIKTRGQQVTLSCSPISGHRSVSWYQQTPGQGLQFLFEYFSETQRNKGNFPGRFSGRQFSNSRSEMNVSTLELGDSALYLCASSSGQGNYGYTFGSGTRLTVV.

The chain couples TRBV6-1 to TRBJ1-2; tentative D call: TRBD1 (6 bases). V gave up 2 bases and J gave up 7 bases, with 17 bases separating them. The germline CDR1 and CDR2 sequences are MNHNS and SASEGT. This CDR3 contains 15 residues. In DNA, the CDR3 is TGTGCCAGCAGTGAAACTCCGGGTGGGACATCTGGCTACACCTTC. This codes for CASSETPGGTSGYTF.

This chain links TRBV19 with TRBJ1-2; D unclear. The CDR3 runs to 13 residues. Germline V gives CDR1 LNHDA, CDR2 SQIVND (reference sequence). Deletions cut 7 bases from V and 0 bases from J, with 9 bases between. Here the CDR3 DNA reads TGTGCCAGTAAGGCGGGAACTAACTATGGCTACACCTTC. It encodes CASKAGTNYGYTF.